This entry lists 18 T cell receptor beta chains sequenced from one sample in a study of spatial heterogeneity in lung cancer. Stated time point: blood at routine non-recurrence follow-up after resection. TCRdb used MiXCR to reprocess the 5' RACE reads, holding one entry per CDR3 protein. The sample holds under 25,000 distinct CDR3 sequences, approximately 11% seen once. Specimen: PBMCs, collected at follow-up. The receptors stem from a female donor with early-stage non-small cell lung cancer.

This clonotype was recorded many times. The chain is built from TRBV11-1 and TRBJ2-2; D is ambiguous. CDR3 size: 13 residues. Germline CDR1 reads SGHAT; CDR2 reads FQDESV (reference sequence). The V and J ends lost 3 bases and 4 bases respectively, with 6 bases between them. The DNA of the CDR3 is TGTGCCAGCAGCTTGGTTGGCACCGGGGAGCTGTTTTTT. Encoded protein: CASSLVGTGELFF.

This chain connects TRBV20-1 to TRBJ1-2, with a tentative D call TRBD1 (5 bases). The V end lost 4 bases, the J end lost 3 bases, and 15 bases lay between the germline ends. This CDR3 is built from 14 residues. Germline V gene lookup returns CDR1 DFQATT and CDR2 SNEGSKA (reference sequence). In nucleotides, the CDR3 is TGCAGTGCTACCCGGGGCCCTCGGGACTATGGCTACACCTTC. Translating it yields CSATRGPRDYGYTF.

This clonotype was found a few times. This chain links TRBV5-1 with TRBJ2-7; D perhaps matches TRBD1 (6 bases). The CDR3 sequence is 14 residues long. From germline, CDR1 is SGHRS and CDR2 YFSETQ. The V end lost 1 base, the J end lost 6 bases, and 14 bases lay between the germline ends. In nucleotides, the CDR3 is TGCGCCAGCAGCTTGTTTACAGGGATAGGCGAGCAGTACTTC. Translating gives CASSLFTGIGEQYF.

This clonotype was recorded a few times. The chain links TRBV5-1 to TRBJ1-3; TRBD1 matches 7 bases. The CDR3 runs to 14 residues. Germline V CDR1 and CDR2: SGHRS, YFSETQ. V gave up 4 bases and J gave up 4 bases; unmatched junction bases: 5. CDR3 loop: CASSISTGGNTIYF. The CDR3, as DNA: TGCGCCAGCAGCATATCGACAGGGGGAAACACCATATATTTT.

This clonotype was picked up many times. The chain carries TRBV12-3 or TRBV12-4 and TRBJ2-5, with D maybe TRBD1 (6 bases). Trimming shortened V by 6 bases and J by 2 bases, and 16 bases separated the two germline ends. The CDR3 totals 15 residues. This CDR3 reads CASSTRQGRQETQYF. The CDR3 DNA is TGTGCCAGCAGCACCAGGCAGGGGCGACAAGAGACCCAGTACTTC.

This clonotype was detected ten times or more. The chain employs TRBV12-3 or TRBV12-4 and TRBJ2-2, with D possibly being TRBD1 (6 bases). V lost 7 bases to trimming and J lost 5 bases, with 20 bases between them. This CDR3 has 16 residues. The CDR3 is CASITRDTQKTGELFF. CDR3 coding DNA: TGTGCCAGCATTACCCGGGACACGCAAAAAACCGGGGAGCTGTTTTTT.

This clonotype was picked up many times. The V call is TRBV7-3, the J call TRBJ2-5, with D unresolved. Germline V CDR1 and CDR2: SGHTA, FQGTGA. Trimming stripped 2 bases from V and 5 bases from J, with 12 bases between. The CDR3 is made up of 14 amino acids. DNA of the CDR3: TGTGCCAGCAGCTTAGGCCGGGCCCAGGAGACCCAGTACTTC. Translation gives CASSLGRAQETQYF.

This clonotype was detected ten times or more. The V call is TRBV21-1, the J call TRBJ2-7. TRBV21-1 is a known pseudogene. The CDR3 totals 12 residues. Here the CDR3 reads CASREKAYEQYF. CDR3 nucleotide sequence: TGTGCCAGCAGGGAAAAGGCCTACGAGCAGTACTTC.

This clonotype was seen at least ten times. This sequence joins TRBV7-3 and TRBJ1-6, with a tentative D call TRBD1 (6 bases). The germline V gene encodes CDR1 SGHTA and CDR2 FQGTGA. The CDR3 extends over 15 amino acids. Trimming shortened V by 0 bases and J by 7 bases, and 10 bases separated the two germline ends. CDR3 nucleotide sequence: TGTGCCAGCAGCTTAACGTGGACAGAGAATTCACCCCTCCACTTT. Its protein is CASSLTWTENSPLHF.

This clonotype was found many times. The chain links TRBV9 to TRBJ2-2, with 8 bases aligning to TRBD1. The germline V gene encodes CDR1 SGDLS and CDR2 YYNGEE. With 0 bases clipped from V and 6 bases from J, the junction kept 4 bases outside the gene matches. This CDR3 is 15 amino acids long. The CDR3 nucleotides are TGTGCCAGCAGCGTAGACAGGACAGGGTCCGGGGAGCTGTTTTTT. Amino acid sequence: CASSVDRTGSGELFF.

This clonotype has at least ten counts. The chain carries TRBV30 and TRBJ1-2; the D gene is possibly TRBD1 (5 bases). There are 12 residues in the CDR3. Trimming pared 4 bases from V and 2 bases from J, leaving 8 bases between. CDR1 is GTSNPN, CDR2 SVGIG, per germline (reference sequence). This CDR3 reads CAWKAGNYGYTF. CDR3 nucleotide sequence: TGTGCCTGGAAAGCAGGGAACTATGGCTACACCTTC.

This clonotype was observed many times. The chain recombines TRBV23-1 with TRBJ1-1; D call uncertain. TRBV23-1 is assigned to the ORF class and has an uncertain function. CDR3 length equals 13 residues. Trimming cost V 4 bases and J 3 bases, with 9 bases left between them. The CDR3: CASSREVDTEAFF. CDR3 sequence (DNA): TGCGCCAGCAGTCGCGAGGTGGACACTGAAGCTTTCTTT.

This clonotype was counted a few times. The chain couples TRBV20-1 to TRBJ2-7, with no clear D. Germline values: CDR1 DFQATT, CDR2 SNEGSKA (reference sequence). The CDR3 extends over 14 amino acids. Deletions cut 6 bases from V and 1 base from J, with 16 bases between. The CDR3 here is CSAVTPGLSYEQYF. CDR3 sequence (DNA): TGCAGTGCCGTCACTCCGGGCCTTTCCTACGAGCAGTACTTC.

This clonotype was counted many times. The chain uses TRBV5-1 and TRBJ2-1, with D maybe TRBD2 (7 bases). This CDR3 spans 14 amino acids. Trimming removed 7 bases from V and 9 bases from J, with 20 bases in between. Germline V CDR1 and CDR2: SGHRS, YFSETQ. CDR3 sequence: CASRRGEGSPEQFF. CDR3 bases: TGCGCCAGCCGGAGGGGGGAGGGCTCCCCTGAGCAGTTCTTC.

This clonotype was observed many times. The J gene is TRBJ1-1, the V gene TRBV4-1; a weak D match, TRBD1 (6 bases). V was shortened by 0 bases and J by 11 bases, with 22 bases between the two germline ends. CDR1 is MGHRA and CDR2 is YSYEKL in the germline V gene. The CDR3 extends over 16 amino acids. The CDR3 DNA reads TGCGCCAGCAGCCAAGAAGGTGTAGGCAGGGGTCGGAGGGCTTTCTTT. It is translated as CASSQEGVGRGRRAFF.

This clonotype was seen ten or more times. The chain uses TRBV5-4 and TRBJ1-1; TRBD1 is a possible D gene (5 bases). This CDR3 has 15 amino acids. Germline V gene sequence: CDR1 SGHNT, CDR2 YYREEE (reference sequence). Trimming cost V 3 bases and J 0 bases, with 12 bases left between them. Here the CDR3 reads CASSSTGRVNTEAFF. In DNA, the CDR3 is TGTGCCAGCAGCTCGACGGGGCGCGTGAACACTGAAGCTTTCTTT.

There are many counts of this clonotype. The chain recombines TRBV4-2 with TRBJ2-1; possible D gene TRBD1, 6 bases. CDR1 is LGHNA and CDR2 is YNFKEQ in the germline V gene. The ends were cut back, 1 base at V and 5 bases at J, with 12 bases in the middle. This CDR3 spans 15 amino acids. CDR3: CASSQGRAGDNEQFF. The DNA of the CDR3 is TGTGCCAGCAGCCAAGGCAGGGCAGGGGACAATGAGCAGTTCTTC.

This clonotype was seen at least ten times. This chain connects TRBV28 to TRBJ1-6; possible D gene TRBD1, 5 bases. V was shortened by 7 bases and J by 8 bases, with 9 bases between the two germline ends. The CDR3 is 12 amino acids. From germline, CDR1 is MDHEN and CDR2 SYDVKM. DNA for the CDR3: TGTGCCAGCACAGGGCCACATTCACCCCTCCACTTT. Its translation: CASTGPHSPLHF.